This T cell receptor beta chain is drawn from a study of cytomegalovirus exposure and HLA in healthy donors. The overall study: Genotyping of 400 or so donors showed that 80% to 85% belonged to the Caucasian-associated ancestry cluster. Study-level findings and limits: The study flagged about 150 TCR beta chains as cytomegalovirus-associated. The Asian-associated ancestry cluster reportedly had fewer N-insertions than the approximately 670-donor mean in a later analysis.

The study ran its PCR with 60 Vbeta and 13 Jbeta primers. In the original workflow: Counted up in a later analysis, unique TCR beta chains came to about 80 million, with around 12 million shared. Clones were sequenced by immunoSEQ multiplex PCR, and TCRdb holds only the in-frame ones, with some missing. V and J calls and clone size follow that table, whereas D and trimming were derived from the DNA. The table shows some 110,000 clones, with roughly 77% occurring only once. Germline lookup yields CDR1 SQVTM and CDR2 ANQGSEA. This CDR3 comprises 15 residues. V lost 5 bases, J lost 0 bases, and 17 bases lay in between. As for this clone: Its target is unknown.

This clonotype was sampled from a man aged 50-60 years in good health and CMV-seropositive. The chain combines TRBV29-1 with TRBJ2-7; weak D call: TRBD1 (7 bases). The material sequenced was PBMCs. The CDR3 region has the DNA TGCAGCGTTATAGGGGGGACAGCGAGCTCCTACGAGCAGTACTTC. Translating gives CSVIGGTASSYEQYF.